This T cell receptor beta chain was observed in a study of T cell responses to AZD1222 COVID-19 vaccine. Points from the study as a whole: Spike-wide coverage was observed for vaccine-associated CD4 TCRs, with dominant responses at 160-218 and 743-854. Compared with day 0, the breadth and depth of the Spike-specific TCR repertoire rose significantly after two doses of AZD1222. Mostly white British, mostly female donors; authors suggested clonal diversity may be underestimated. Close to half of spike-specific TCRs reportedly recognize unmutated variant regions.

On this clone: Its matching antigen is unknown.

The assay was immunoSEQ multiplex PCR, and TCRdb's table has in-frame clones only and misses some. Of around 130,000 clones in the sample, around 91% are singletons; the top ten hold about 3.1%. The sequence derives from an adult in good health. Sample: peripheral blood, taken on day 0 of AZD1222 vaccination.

In nucleotides, the CDR3 is TGTGCCAGTAGTATAGAGTCGGGGAACACTGAAGCTTTCTTT. Translation gives CASSIESGNTEAFF. The chain has TRBV19 and TRBJ1-1; D is unresolved. The length of the CDR3 is 14 residues. The germline V gene has CDR1 LNHDA and CDR2 SQIVND (reference sequence). The V end lost 0 bases, the J end lost 1 base, and 6 bases lay between the germline ends.